Described below is a single T cell receptor beta chain sequence and its context. Its recognized antigen is unknown. The record has no base qualities; no much larger clone is one base away. Profiling of TCR beta VDJ combinations and CDR3 sequences used genomic DNA as the template. An Illumina HiSeq 2000 was used for TCR repertoire sequencing. The original pipeline was this. Repertoire assessment relied on Simpson's diversity index, CDR3 size and DJ length profiles, and TRBV/TRBJ rearrangement plots. The immunodominant clone was defined as the most abundant DNA sequence in deep sequencing data. CDR3 amino acid sequences were screened for sharing across subjects and compared with published repertoires and the VDJdb database. The public reads were quality trimmed at Q25 with fastp and then assembled into clones with MiXCR by TCRdb, keeping productive beta chains. CDR3 protein sequences are deduplicated, and each keeps its most common genes and DNA. The authors' filters were not applied to this entry. The sample yields 200,000 to 250,000 distinct CDR3 sequences; roughly half were counted once. The ten largest account for 7.8% of the sample.

Flow cytometry had shown CD8+CD57+ cell expansion in the patients selected for sequencing. Every patient had a diagnosis of severe acquired aplastic anemia based on International Study of Aplastic Anemia and Agranulocytosis and Camitta criteria. No therapy had been received by the patients at the time of blood sampling. In the study, sorted CD4+ and CD8+ blood T cells from patients with severe aplastic anemia and from healthy subjects underwent deep sequencing of TCR repertoires. Patients were enrolled in the USA under clinicaltrials.gov protocols 00001620, 01623167, 00001397, 00071045, 00081523 and 00961064. Ficoll-Paque density gradient centrifugation was used to isolate peripheral blood mononuclear cells. CD4+ and CD8+ T cells were sorted by FACS or magnetic beads before DNA extraction. Reading from cysteine to phenylalanine, the CDR3 counts 14 amino acids. CDR3 DNA is the only sequence kept; it has 42 bases, read in frame from the first base. CDR1 LNHDA and CDR2 SQIVND are derived from the germline V gene (reference sequence). V sheds 10 bases and J sheds 2 bases, leaving 18 bases between their ends.

This sample was taken from a study of CD8+CD57+ T cells in acquired aplastic anemia (dated by TCRdb to between 2018 and 2020). In the study overall: Extracted DNA from sorted CD4+ and CD8+ cells averaged around 2.9 ug, ranging from roughly 0.19 to 27.4 ug. CD8+CD57+ expansion was defined as a frequency above the mean frequency observed in healthy subjects.

Broad study findings and their caveats: Between patients and healthy controls, no significant difference in CD8+ Simpson's diversity was found (P=0.060). Twenty-nine CD8+ CDR3 sequences were shared between patients and controls but appeared highly expressed in patients and within their immunodominant clones.

This TCR derives from a human donor with aplastic anemia. Recombination joined TRBV19 with TRBJ2-7, with a tentative D gene TRBD2 over 6 matching bases. The sequenced material came from sorted CD4+, CD8+, or CD8+CD57+ T cells (not recorded which) from PBMCs. The DNA is TGTGCCATCCTTCTAGCGAGAGGGACCTACGAGCAGTACTTC. The encoded protein is CAILLARGTYEQYF. With the rest looked up from the reference TRBV19 and TRBJ2-7 genes rather than sequenced, the full variable domain is DGGITQSPKYLFRKEGQNVTLSCEQNLNHDAMYWYRQDPGQGLRLIYYSQIVNDFQKGDIAEGYSVSREKKESFPLTVTSAQKNPTAFYLCAILLARGTYEQYFGPGTRLTVT.